This entry describes one TCR beta chain. This entry is derived from a study of human T cells and chemical hapten exposure. The V gene lost 1 base and the J gene lost 5 bases, with 11 bases spanning the gap. The CDR3 contains 15 residues. CDR1 is LNHDA and CDR2 is SQIVND in the germline V gene (reference sequence). Time point in this sample: patch test 1, 2 weeks after DPC sensitization. This sample's treatment: therapeutic diphenylcyclopropenone sensitization with weekly scalp DPC. The study enrolled 18 to 70-year-old alopecia patients suitable for DPC. TCRdb re-derived calls from the RACE reads in MiXCR, one entry per CDR3 protein. The sample contains 65,000 to 95,000 distinct CDR3 sequences, about 11% of which appear only once.

This chain links TRBV19 with TRBJ2-2, with D possibly TRBD2 on 5 matching bases. The origin of this receptor is a woman between 55 and 75 years old with alopecia areata. Some clones in this sample may be carry-over from other donors' samples. This specimen was whole blood, taken in connection with sensitization to the hapten diphenylcyclopropenone (DPC). This CDR3 reads CASSIGRPRTGELFF. For the CDR3, the DNA is TGTGCCAGTAGTATAGGGAGGCCACGGACCGGGGAGCTGTTTTTT. Supplemented by reference TRBV19 and TRBJ2-2, the full variable domain reads DGGITQSPKYLFRKEGQNVTLSCEQNLNHDAMYWYRQDPGQGLRLIYYSQIVNDFQKGDIAEGYSVSREKKESFPLTVTSAQKNPTAFYLCASSIGRPRTGELFFGEGSRLTVL.